This T cell receptor (beta chain) came from a study of cytomegalovirus exposure and HLA in healthy donors. With respect to this clone: This specimen includes other DNA sequences encoding the same CDR3.

The table came from immunoSEQ multiplex PCR; TCRdb's copy has only in-frame clones and leaves some out. The sample lists about 100,000 clones, under 97% occurring once. Looked up from germline, CDR1 is MNHEY and CDR2 is SMNVEV (reference sequence). The CDR3 loop spans 15 amino acids. V was pared by 0 bases and J by 1 base, with 1 base of the junction left unmatched. J is TRBJ2-7 and V is TRBV27; 9 positions agree with TRBD1. Sequences were obtained from PBMCs. This receptor was taken from a woman aged 18-29 years in good health and CMV-seronegative. Here the CDR3 DNA reads TGTGCCAGCAGTTTATCGGGACAGGGTTCCTACGAGCAGTACTTC. Translating it yields CASSLSGQGSYEQYF.